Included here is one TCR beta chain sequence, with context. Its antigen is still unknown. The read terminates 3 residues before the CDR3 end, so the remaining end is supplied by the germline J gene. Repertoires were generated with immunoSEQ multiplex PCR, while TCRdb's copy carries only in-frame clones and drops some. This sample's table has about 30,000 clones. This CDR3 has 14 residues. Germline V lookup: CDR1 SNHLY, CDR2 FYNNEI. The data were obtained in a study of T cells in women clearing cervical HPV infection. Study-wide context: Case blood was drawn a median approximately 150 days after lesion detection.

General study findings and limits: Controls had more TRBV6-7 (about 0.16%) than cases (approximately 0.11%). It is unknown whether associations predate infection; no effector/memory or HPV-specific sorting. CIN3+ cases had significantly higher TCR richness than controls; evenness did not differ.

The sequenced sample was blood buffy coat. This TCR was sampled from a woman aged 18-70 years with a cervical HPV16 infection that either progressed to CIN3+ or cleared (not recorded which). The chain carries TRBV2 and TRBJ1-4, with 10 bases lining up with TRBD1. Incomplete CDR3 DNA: TGTGCCAGCAGTTCGACAGGGGGCCGGTCACCA. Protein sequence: CASSSTGGRSP. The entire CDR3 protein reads CASSSTGGRSPLFF. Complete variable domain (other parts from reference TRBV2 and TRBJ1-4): EPEVTQTPSHQVTQMGQEVILRCVPISNHLYFYWYRQILGQKVEFLVSFYNNEISEKSEIFDDQFSVERPDGSNFTLKIRSTKLEDSAMYFCASSSTGGRSPLFFGSGTQLSVL.